Detailed here is one TCR beta chain. Many counts were recorded for this clonotype. Its antigen is unknown. No much larger clone is present one base from it, and per-base qualities are unavailable. The sample belongs to a study of identical twins (dated by TCRdb to 2016 to 2017). At the level of the whole study: TCR alpha and beta repertoires from monozygotic twins, unrelated adults of various ages and cord blood were deep-sequenced to test whether fetal clonotypes persist. To rule out contamination, replicate twin experiments were performed at different times with different library preparation protocols. On the study overall, not on this receptor specifically: In monozygotic twins, recombination models systematically underestimated out-of-frame TCR alpha sharing, but the models matched the sharing seen between unrelated individuals. Zero-insertion analyses could be partly confounded by invariant T cells such as MAIT and iNKT, though diverse VJ usage argued against such confounding for most clonotypes. Abundant cord blood beta clonotypes had fewer insertions, young adult naive repertoires showed a similar but weaker trend, and memory repertoires showed no such trend. Because the same donors could not be followed over many years, the conclusions depended on cross-sectional statistical analysis. The excess sharing between twins in beta out-of-frame sequences was weaker because fewer shared sequences reduced the signal-to-noise ratio. Compared with coincidental sharing between unrelated individuals, out-of-frame TCR alpha sequences shared between twins had an excess of sequences with low generation probability.

Every donor in the study was a healthy Caucasian. Three unrelated non-twin adults were also sequenced: a male aged 18 to 30, a male aged 50 to 60 and a female aged 50 to 60. Miltenyi CD45RO+ enrichment and human naive T-cell isolation kits were used to isolate memory (CD45RO+) and naive T cells from PBMC. V ends up 8 bases short and J 0 bases short, with an unmatched junction base count of 7. The CDR3 numbers 16 residues from cysteine through phenylalanine. This entry keeps only the CDR3 DNA: 48 bases, framed from base 1. From the germline V gene (reference sequence), CDR1 is MNHEY and CDR2 is SMNVEV. Library preparation employed 5' RACE. Sequencing used an Illumina HiSeq 2000. Template switching introduced a universal primer binding site; the final cDNA contained a unique molecular identifier, enabling accurate counting of TCR cDNA molecules. Specific primers in the conserved constant-segment region were used to synthesize first-strand cDNA for the TCR alpha and beta chains. To control for contamination, every cDNA library was double barcoded, receiving both a SMART-Mk sample barcode and Illumina barcodes. TruSeq adapter sequences and Illumina sample barcodes were added in two successive PCR steps. TCR alpha and beta cDNA libraries were sequenced on the Illumina HiSeq platform with custom primers. The original pipeline was this. Raw reads were processed with MiGEC to extract unique molecular identifiers, and MiXCR was used to determine CDR3 positions. For each individual, recombination models were inferred using an EM algorithm with the repgenHMM and IGoR tools. The analysis of shared clonotypes was done with the tcR package in R, with sharing normalized by the product of cloneset sizes. Out-of-frame nonproductive sequences were analyzed to study raw recombination free of thymic and clonal selection effects. TCRdb cleaned the public reads at Q25 with fastp, built clones with MiXCR and kept in-frame beta chains. For every CDR3 protein sequence, its rows merge into one entry that carries the most common genes and DNA. The V and J calls and clone size are TCRdb's, not the authors'. In all, the sample holds some 710,000 distinct CDR3 sequences, and 5.5% to 6.5% of those were seen once. The ten largest clonotypes hold 1.5% to 2% of the sample.

This TCR was recovered from a man younger than 30 in good health. What was sequenced was naive T cells sorted from blood. The cell subset or site label, as the study defines it: cells isolated with a human naive T-cell isolation kit. The V gene is TRBV27 and the J gene is TRBJ2-6, with 7 bases in between that match TRBD1. The nucleotide sequence is TGTGCCAGCCCGAGGGGGCCATCCTCTGGGGCCAACGTCCTGACTTTC. Translation gives CASPRGPSSGANVLTF.